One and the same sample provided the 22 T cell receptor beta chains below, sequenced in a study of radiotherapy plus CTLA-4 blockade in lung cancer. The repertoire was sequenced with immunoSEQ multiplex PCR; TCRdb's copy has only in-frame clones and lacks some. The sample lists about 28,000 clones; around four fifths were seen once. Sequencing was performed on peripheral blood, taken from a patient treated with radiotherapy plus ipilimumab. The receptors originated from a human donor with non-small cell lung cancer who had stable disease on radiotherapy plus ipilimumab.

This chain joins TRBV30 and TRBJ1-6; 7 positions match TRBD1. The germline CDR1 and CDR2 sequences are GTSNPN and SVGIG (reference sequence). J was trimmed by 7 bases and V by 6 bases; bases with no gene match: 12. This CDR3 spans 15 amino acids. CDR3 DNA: TGTGCCTGCAACCACCTAGGACAGGCGAATTCACCCCTCCACTTT. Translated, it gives CACNHLGQANSPLHF.

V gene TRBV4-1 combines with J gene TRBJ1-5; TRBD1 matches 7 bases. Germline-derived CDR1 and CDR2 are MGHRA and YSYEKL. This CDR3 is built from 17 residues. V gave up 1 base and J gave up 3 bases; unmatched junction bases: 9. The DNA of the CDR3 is TGCGCCAGCAGCCAAGCCCCCGCCAGGGGGGTCAATCAGCCCCAGCATTTT. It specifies CASSQAPARGVNQPQHF.

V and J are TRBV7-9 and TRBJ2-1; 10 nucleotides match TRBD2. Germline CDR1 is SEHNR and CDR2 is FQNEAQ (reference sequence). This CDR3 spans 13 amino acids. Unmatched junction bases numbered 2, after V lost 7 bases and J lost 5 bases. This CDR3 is CASTGLANNEQFF. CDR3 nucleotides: TGTGCCAGCACGGGACTAGCGAACAATGAGCAGTTCTTC.

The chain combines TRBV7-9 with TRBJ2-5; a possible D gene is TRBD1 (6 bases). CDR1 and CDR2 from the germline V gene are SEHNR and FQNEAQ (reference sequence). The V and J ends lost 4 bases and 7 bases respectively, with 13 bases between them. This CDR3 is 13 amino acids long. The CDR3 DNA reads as TGTGCCAGCAGCTGGGACACCACGGGGACCCAGTACTTC. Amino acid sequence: CASSWDTTGTQYF.

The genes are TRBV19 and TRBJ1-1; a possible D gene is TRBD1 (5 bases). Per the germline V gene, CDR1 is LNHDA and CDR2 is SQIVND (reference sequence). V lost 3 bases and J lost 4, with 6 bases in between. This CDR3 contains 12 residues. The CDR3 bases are TGTGCCAGTAGTATCCAGGGCACTGAAGCTTTCTTT. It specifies CASSIQGTEAFF.

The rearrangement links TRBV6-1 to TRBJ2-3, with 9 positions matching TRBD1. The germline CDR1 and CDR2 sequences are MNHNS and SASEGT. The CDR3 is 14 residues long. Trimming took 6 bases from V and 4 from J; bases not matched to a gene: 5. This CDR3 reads CASRRDRAPDTQYF. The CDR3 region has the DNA TGTGCCAGCAGGCGGGACAGGGCCCCAGATACGCAGTATTTT.

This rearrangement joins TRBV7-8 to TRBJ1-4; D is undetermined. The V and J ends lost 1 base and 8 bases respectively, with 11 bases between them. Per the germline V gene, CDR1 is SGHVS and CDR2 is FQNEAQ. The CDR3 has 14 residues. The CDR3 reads CASSLEGRTEKLFF. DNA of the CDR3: TGTGCCAGCAGCTTAGAGGGAAGGACCGAAAAACTGTTTTTT.

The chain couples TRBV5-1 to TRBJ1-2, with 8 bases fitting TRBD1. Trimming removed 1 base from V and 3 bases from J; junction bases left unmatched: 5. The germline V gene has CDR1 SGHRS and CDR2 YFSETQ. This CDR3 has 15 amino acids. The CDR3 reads CASSLRTGQDYGYTF. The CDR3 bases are TGCGCCAGCAGCTTGAGAACGGGACAGGACTATGGCTACACCTTC.

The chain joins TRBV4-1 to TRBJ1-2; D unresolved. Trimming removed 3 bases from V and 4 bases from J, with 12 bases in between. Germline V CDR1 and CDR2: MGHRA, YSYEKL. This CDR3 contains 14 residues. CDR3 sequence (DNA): TGCGCCAGCAGCCAGCAAGGGTTTTCCTATGGCTACACCTTC. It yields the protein CASSQQGFSYGYTF.

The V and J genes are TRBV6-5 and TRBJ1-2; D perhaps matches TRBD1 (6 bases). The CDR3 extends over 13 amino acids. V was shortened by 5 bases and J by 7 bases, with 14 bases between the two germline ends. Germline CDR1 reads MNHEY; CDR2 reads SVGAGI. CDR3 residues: CASSLLTGGGYTF. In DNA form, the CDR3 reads TGTGCCAGCAGTCTTCTGACAGGTGGTGGCTACACCTTC.

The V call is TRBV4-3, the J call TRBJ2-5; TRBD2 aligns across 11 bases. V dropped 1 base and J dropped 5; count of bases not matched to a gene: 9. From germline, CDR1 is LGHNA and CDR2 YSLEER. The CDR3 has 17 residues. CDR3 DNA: TGCGCCAGCAGCCAAGGGGAGACTAGCGGGGCAATCGAGACCCAGTACTTC. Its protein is CASSQGETSGAIETQYF.

The DNA for the CDR3 is TGTGCCAGCAGTTACTCAGAGGATACCAAAAACATTCAGTACTTC. Its protein product is CASSYSEDTKNIQYF. V usage is TRBV6-5 and J usage is TRBJ2-4; D is ambiguous. The CDR3 consists of 15 residues. The ends were cut back, 0 bases at V and 2 bases at J, with 8 bases in the middle. Germline V gene data show CDR1 as MNHEY and CDR2 as SVGAGI.

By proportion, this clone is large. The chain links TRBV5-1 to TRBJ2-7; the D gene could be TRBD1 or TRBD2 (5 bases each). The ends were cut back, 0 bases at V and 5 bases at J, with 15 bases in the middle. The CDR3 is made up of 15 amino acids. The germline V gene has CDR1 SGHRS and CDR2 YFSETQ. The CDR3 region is CASSLAGTDVDEQYF. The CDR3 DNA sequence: TGCGCCAGCAGCTTGGCCGGGACGGACGTAGACGAGCAGTACTTC.

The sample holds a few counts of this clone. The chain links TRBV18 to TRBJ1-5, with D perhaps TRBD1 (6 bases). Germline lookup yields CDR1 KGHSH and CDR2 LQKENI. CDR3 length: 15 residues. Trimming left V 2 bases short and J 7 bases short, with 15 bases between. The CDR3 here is CASSPESGGFQPQHF. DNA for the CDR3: TGTGCCAGCTCACCAGAGTCCGGGGGCTTCCAGCCCCAGCATTTT.

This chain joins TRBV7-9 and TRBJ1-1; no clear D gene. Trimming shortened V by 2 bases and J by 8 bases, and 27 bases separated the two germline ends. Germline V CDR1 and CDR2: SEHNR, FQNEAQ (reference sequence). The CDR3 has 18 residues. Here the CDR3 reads CASSLSGEGAGLNSEAFF. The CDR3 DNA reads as TGTGCCAGCAGCTTAAGTGGGGAGGGTGCGGGCCTGAACTCGGAAGCTTTCTTT.

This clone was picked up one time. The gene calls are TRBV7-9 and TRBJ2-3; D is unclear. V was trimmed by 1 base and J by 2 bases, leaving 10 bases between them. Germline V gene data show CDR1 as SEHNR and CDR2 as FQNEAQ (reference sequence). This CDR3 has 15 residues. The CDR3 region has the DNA TGTGCCAGCAGCTTAGGTCAACTTCCCACAGATACGCAGTATTTT. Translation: CASSLGQLPTDTQYF.

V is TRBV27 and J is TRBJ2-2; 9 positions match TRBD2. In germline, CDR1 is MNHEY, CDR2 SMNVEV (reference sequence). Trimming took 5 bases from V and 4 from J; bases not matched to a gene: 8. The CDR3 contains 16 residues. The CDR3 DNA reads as TGTGCCAGCAGTCCCCGGACTAGCGCGGGCACCGGGGAGCTGTTTTTT. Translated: CASSPRTSAGTGELFF.

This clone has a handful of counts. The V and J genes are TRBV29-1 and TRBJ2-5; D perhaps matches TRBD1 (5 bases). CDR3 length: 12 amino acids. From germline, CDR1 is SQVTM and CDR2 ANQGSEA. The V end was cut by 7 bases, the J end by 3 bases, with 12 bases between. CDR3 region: CSGRTQEETQYF. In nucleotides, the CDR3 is TGCAGCGGTAGGACACAAGAAGAGACCCAGTACTTC.

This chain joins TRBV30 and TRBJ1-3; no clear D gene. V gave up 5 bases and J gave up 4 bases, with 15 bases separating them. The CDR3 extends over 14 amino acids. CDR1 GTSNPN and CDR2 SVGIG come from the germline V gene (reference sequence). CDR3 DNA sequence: TGTGCCTGGGCCGAGGTCGGCACGGGAAACACCATATATTTT. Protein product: CAWAEVGTGNTIYF.

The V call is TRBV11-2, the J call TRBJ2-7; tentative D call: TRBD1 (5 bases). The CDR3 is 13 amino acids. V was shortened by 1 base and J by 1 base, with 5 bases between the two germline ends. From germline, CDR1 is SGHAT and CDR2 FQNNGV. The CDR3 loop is CASSLGQSYEQYF. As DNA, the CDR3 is TGTGCCAGCAGCTTAGGACAGTCCTACGAGCAGTACTTC. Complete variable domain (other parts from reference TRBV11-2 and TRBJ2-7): EAGVAQSPRYKIIEKRQSVAFWCNPISGHATLYWYQQILGQGPKLLIQFQNNGVVDDSQLPKDRFSAERLKGVDSTLKIQPAKLEDSAVYLCASSLGQSYEQYFGPGTRLTVT.

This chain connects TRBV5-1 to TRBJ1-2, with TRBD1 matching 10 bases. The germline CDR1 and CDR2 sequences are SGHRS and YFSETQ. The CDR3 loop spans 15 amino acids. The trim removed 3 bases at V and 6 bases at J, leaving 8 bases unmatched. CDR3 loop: CASSSDRGKEDGYTF. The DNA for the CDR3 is TGCGCCAGCAGCTCGGACAGGGGGAAGGAGGATGGCTACACCTTC.

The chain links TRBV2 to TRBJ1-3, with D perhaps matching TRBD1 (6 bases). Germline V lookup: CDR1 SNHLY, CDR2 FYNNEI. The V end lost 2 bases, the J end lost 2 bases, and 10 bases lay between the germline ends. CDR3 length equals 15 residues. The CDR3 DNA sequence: TGTGCCAGCAGTGAAAGGGCAGGGGCTGGAAACACCATATATTTT. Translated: CASSERAGAGNTIYF.